Below are 32 T cell receptor beta chains sequenced from a single sample in a study of blood T cell repertoires in COVID-19 (TCRdb year 2020). The library was built by means of the immunoSEQ multiplex PCR assay. This is the immuneACCESS table as TCRdb keeps it, with only in-frame sequences that have V and J called. A part of the clones is gone; compared with another copy, unresolved V genes explain less than half, and the rest is unexplained. The sample contains 100,000 or so clones, about 92% of them found a single time. The top ten hold around 6% of the sample. Sequenced sample: peripheral blood. The receptors shown here come from a man aged 50-59 years with active COVID-19.

The chain is built from TRBV7-9 and TRBJ2-7, with a weak D call TRBD1 (6 bases). Looked up from germline, CDR1 is SEHNR and CDR2 is FQNEAQ (reference sequence). This CDR3 spans 14 amino acids. V lost 5 bases, J lost 6 bases, and 17 bases lay in between. The chain's CDR3 is CASSPLGAGSEQYF. The CDR3 nucleotides read TGTGCCAGCAGCCCGTTGGGGGCGGGTTCCGAGCAGTACTTC.

This sequence joins TRBV28 and TRBJ2-7; D is ambiguous. The CDR3 runs 15 residues. The V end lost 1 base, the J end lost 0 bases, and 10 bases lay between the germline ends. The germline gives CDR1 MDHEN, CDR2 SYDVKM. The CDR3 DNA follows: TGTGCCAGCAGTTTATCTTTGACAACCTCCTACGAGCAGTACTTC. It specifies CASSLSLTTSYEQYF.

The chain couples TRBV12-3 or TRBV12-4 to TRBJ1-2, with a weak D call TRBD1 (6 bases). The length of the CDR3 is 13 residues. V lost 8 bases, J lost 6 bases, and 16 bases lay in between. The CDR3: CASGSLTGHGYTF. CDR3 DNA sequence: TGTGCCAGCGGATCCCTTACAGGGCATGGCTACACCTTC.

J is TRBJ1-6 and V is TRBV9, with D uncertain. In germline, CDR1 is SGDLS, CDR2 YYNGEE. The length of the CDR3 is 17 residues. Trimming took 0 bases from V and 9 from J, leaving 19 bases between them. CDR3 residues: CASSVGFASNRGSPLHF. CDR3 DNA sequence: TGTGCCAGCAGCGTAGGTTTCGCGAGTAACCGTGGTTCACCCCTCCACTTT.

In DNA form, the CDR3 reads TGTGCCAGCAGCCCGCCGGGCATCCAAGGGGCCCAGTACTTC. Its protein is CASSPPGIQGAQYF. The chain carries TRBV3-1 (or the pseudogene TRBV3-2) and TRBJ2-5; D may be TRBD1 (5 bases). From germline, CDR1 is LGHDT and CDR2 YNNKEL (reference sequence). V gave up 4 bases and J gave up 9 bases, with 18 bases separating them. This CDR3 is 14 amino acids long.

This chain joins TRBV6-2 or TRBV6-3 and TRBJ2-2, with a weak D call TRBD1 (6 bases). Germline V gene sequence: CDR1 MNHEY, CDR2 SVGEGT. The ends were cut back, 5 bases at V and 11 bases at J, with 24 bases in the middle. The CDR3 covers 16 residues. CDR3 sequence: CASSTPPQGRDGELFF. CDR3 DNA: TGTGCCAGCAGTACACCACCACAGGGACGCGACGGTGAGCTGTTTTTT.

The chain has TRBV5-6 and TRBJ1-5, with TRBD1 matching 8 bases. CDR3 length: 14 residues. Germline CDR1 is SGHDT and CDR2 is YYEEEE. With 2 bases clipped from V and 9 bases from J, the junction kept 7 bases outside the gene matches. The CDR3 nucleotides are TGTGCCAGCAGCTTCGGACAGGGCTCCGGGCCCCAGCATTTT. Translation: CASSFGQGSGPQHF.

The chain has TRBV5-4 and TRBJ1-3; 7 bases line up with TRBD1. V dropped 4 bases and J dropped 6; count of bases not matched to a gene: 7. CDR3 length: 14 residues. From germline, CDR1 is SGHNT and CDR2 YYREEE (reference sequence). CDR3 loop: CASSPGTETNTIYF. The CDR3 bases are TGTGCCAGCAGCCCCGGGACAGAGACAAACACCATATATTTT.

The V and J genes are TRBV29-1 and TRBJ1-3; D gene unclear. Germline values: CDR1 SQVTM, CDR2 ANQGSEA. This CDR3 is 12 amino acids long. Trimming pared 6 bases from V and 2 bases from J, leaving 8 bases between. CDR3 sequence reads: CSVRTTGNTIYF. CDR3 sequence (DNA): TGCAGCGTAAGAACTACTGGAAACACCATATATTTT.

Note on this clone: The same CDR3 can be traced to other DNA sequences in this sample. The chain employs TRBV2 and TRBJ1-1; 7 positions match TRBD1. Germline V gene lookup returns CDR1 SNHLY and CDR2 FYNNEI. The CDR3 contains 13 residues. Trimming removed 7 bases from V and 2 bases from J; junction bases left unmatched: 4. CDR3 loop: CASTRDSNTEAFF. The CDR3 DNA is TGTGCCAGCACCCGGGACAGCAACACTGAAGCTTTCTTT.

The genes are TRBV10-1 and TRBJ2-2; no definite D call. Germline V gene data show CDR1 as WNHNN and CDR2 as SYGVQD (reference sequence). The V end lost 0 bases, the J end lost 3 bases, and 5 bases lay between the germline ends. CDR3 length: 14 amino acids. In DNA, the CDR3 is TGCGCCAGCAGTGAGTCACGAGACACCGGGGAGCTGTTTTTT. This translates into CASSESRDTGELFF.

The chain couples TRBV21-1 to TRBJ2-7; the D segment call TRBD1 is taken from the table without a DNA check. TRBV21-1 is labeled a pseudogene. This CDR3 contains 19 residues. The CDR3 coding sequence is TGTGCCAGCAGCACTACCCCTTATCTGCCCGGACAGGGGGCCTTCGAGCAGTACTTC. As protein: CASSTTPYLPGQGAFEQYF.

The rearrangement joins TRBV5-1 to TRBJ1-3; tentative D call: TRBD1 (6 bases). The germline V gene has CDR1 SGHRS and CDR2 YFSETQ. The CDR3 loop spans 17 amino acids. V dropped 4 bases and J dropped 2 bases, with 19 bases sitting between them. The DNA of the CDR3 is TGCGCCAGCAGCCCTGGGCAGGGGATCGGTGCTGGAAACACCATATATTTT. Its protein product is CASSPGQGIGAGNTIYF. The whole variable domain, remainder taken from reference TRBV5-1 and TRBJ1-3, is KAGVTQTPRYLIKTRGQQVTLSCSPISGHRSVSWYQQTPGQGLQFLFEYFSETQRNKGNFPGRFSGRQFSNSRSEMNVSTLELGDSALYLCASSPGQGIGAGNTIYFGEGSWLTVV.

The chain has TRBV3-1 (or the pseudogene TRBV3-2) and TRBJ1-2; a weak D match, TRBD1 (6 bases). The V gene's germline CDR1 is LGHDT and CDR2 YNNKEL (reference sequence). The CDR3 runs 16 residues. Trimming took off 4 bases at V and 4 bases at J, with 19 bases between the two ends. CDR3 nucleotide sequence: TGTGCCAGCAGCCTCCGACAGGCCTGGGGGGGCTATGGCTACACCTTC. Translated: CASSLRQAWGGYGYTF.

The chain combines TRBV7-9 with TRBJ2-1, with D unclear. Germline loops: CDR1 SEHNR, CDR2 FQNEAQ (reference sequence). V dropped 3 bases and J dropped 7 bases, with 10 bases sitting between them. This CDR3 comprises 13 residues. CDR3 nucleotide sequence: TGTGCCAGCAGCTTTGGAGTGACGAATGAGCAGTTCTTC. It yields the protein CASSFGVTNEQFF.

In regard to this clone: The junction shows a germline mismatch at one end, possibly a read error. The chain employs TRBV7-6 and TRBJ2-1, with D hard to call. CDR1 and CDR2 from the germline V gene are SGHVS and FNYEAQ. CDR3 length: 15 residues. The chain's CDR3 is CASCLAPTTYNEQFF. The CDR3 DNA follows: TGTGCCAGCTGCTTAGCCCCTACCACCTACAATGAGCAGTTCTTC.

This rearrangement joins TRBV19 to TRBJ1-6; 7 bases line up with TRBD1. V was pared by 6 bases and J by 4 bases, with 3 bases of the junction left unmatched. The germline V gene encodes CDR1 LNHDA and CDR2 SQIVND (reference sequence). The CDR3 length is 14 residues. CDR3 sequence (DNA): TGTGCCAGTAGGCGACAGGGATATAATTCACCCCTCCACTTT. Its translation: CASRRQGYNSPLHF.

This chain links TRBV28 with TRBJ1-4, with 7 nucleotides matching TRBD1. There are 14 residues in the CDR3. Trimming removed 2 bases from V and 8 bases from J; junction bases left unmatched: 5. From germline, CDR1 is MDHEN and CDR2 SYDVKM. CDR3 bases: TGTGCCAGCAGTTTAGAGGCCAGGGGGGAAAAACTGTTTTTT. It specifies CASSLEARGEKLFF. The whole variable domain, remainder taken from reference TRBV28 and TRBJ1-4, is DVKVTQSSRYLVKRTGEKVFLECVQDMDHENMFWYRQDPGLGLRLIYFSYDVKMKEKGDIPEGYSVSREKKERFSLILESASTNQTSMYLCASSLEARGEKLFFGSGTQLSVL.

J is TRBJ2-4 and V is TRBV2, with 12 nucleotides matching TRBD2. This CDR3 spans 15 amino acids. Losses at the gene ends were 5 bases for V and 5 bases for J; bases not matched to a gene: 4. Germline CDR1 is SNHLY and CDR2 is FYNNEI. CDR3 coding DNA: TGTGCCAGCAGTCCGACTAGCGGGAGAGAAAACATTCAGTACTTC. Its protein product is CASSPTSGRENIQYF.

The rearrangement joins TRBV7-3 to TRBJ2-1; D is unresolved. V lost 1 base and J lost 6, with 7 bases in between. Germline V lookup: CDR1 SGHTA, CDR2 FQGTGA. The CDR3 is made up of 13 amino acids. CDR3 sequence: CASSLIIGNEQFF. The CDR3, as DNA: TGTGCCAGCAGCTTAATCATCGGCAATGAGCAGTTCTTC.

The chain joins TRBV9 to TRBJ2-1; TRBD2 matches 8 bases. V shed 0 bases, J shed 9 bases, and the junction held 5 bases outside the gene matches. The CDR3 is 14 amino acids. The germline CDR1 and CDR2 sequences are SGDLS and YYNGEE. CDR3 sequence (DNA): TGTGCCAGCAGCGTAGAAGACCGGGAGGGTGAGCAGTTCTTC. It codes for CASSVEDREGEQFF.

V usage is TRBV20-1 and J usage is TRBJ1-2, with D unclear. Trimming removed 8 bases at V and 2 bases at J, with 9 bases between. There are 11 residues in the CDR3. Looked up from germline, CDR1 is DFQATT and CDR2 is SNEGSKA (reference sequence). Written as DNA, the CDR3 is TGCAGTTATATTTCCAACTATGGCTACACCTTC. Amino acid sequence: CSYISNYGYTF.

This sequence joins TRBV11-2 and TRBJ2-5, with D maybe TRBD1 (5 bases). This CDR3 is 14 amino acids long. Trimming removed 8 bases at V and 1 base at J, with 14 bases between. Germline V lookup: CDR1 SGHAT, CDR2 FQNNGV. In DNA, the CDR3 is TGTGCCAGCGCATTGACAGCTTCCCAAGAGACCCAGTACTTC. Its translation: CASALTASQETQYF.

CDR3 protein: CASSPRTGFGQPQHF. DNA for the CDR3: TGTGCCAGCAGTCCACGGACAGGGTTCGGTCAGCCCCAGCATTTT. The J gene is TRBJ1-5, the V gene TRBV28; 8 bases agree with TRBD1. CDR3 length: 15 residues. Unmatched junction bases numbered 9, after V lost 5 bases and J lost 6 bases. Germline CDR1 is MDHEN and CDR2 is SYDVKM.

The chain links TRBV9 to TRBJ2-1; TRBD2 matches 7 bases. This CDR3 spans 13 amino acids. The V gene's germline CDR1 is SGDLS and CDR2 YYNGEE. With V trimmed by 3 bases and J by 5 bases, 2 bases remained unmatched. In DNA, the CDR3 is TGTGCCAGCAGCGATACTAGCGACAATGAGCAGTTCTTC. Translated: CASSDTSDNEQFF.

This chain uses TRBV19 with TRBJ1-6, with TRBD1 identical over 10 bases. This CDR3 has 14 amino acids. Germline CDR1 and CDR2: LNHDA and SQIVND (reference sequence). Trimming removed 5 bases from V and 10 bases from J; junction bases left unmatched: 5. The CDR3: CASSGTGEESPLHF. CDR3 DNA: TGTGCCAGTAGTGGGACAGGGGAGGAATCACCCCTCCACTTT. Drawing the rest from reference TRBV19 and TRBJ1-6, the complete variable domain is DGGITQSPKYLFRKEGQNVTLSCEQNLNHDAMYWYRQDPGQGLRLIYYSQIVNDFQKGDIAEGYSVSREKKESFPLTVTSAQKNPTAFYLCASSGTGEESPLHFGNGTRLTVT.

The chain is built from TRBV28 and TRBJ2-5, with a tentative D call TRBD2 (7 bases). The CDR3 covers 14 residues. The V end was cut by 7 bases, the J end by 5 bases, with 17 bases between. CDR1 and CDR2 (germline): MDHEN, SYDVKM. DNA for the CDR3: TGTGCCAGCACCCTAGGGGGGGGCGGGGAGACCCAGTACTTC. Its translation is CASTLGGGGETQYF.

The chain links TRBV6-5 to TRBJ2-1; possibly TRBD1 for D (5 bases). V shed 5 bases and J shed 9 bases, with 20 bases lying between them. Germline lookup yields CDR1 MNHEY and CDR2 SVGAGI. The CDR3 has 15 residues. The CDR3 protein is CASSPRRRGHVEQFF. The CDR3, as DNA: TGTGCCAGCAGTCCCCGGCGCCGAGGACACGTTGAGCAGTTCTTC.

The chain links TRBV5-5 to TRBJ2-7; 7 nucleotides line up with TRBD2. The germline V gene has CDR1 SGHKS and CDR2 YYEKEE (reference sequence). V dropped 4 bases and J dropped 9; count of bases not matched to a gene: 4. The CDR3 sequence is 11 residues long. The CDR3 protein is CASSAERGQYF. DNA for the CDR3: TGTGCCAGCAGCGCGGAGCGGGGGCAGTACTTC.

This chain links TRBV7-2 with TRBJ2-7; possibly TRBD1 for D (5 bases). Trimming cost V 1 base and J 5 bases, with 15 bases left between them. From germline, CDR1 is SGHTA and CDR2 FQGNSA. The CDR3 extends over 15 amino acids. CDR3 sequence (DNA): TGTGCCAGCAGCTTAGAACGACTTTCAGGGCACGAGCAGTACTTC. Translating it yields CASSLERLSGHEQYF. Full variable domain (missing parts from reference TRBV7-2 and TRBJ2-7): GAGVSQSPSNKVTEKGKDVELRCDPISGHTALYWYRQSLGQGLEFLIYFQGNSAPDKSGLPSDRFSAERTGGSVSTLTIQRTQQEDSAVYLCASSLERLSGHEQYFGPGTRLTVT.

This chain connects TRBV6-1 to TRBJ1-1; D ambiguous. This CDR3 contains 13 residues. Per the germline V gene, CDR1 is MNHNS and CDR2 is SASEGT. Trimming removed 2 bases at V and 3 bases at J, with 7 bases between. CDR3 sequence: CASSEQRDTEAFF. The DNA for the CDR3 is TGTGCCAGCAGTGAACAGAGGGACACTGAAGCTTTCTTT.

The rearrangement uses TRBV24-1 and TRBJ2-1; 8 bases match TRBD2. Losses at the gene ends were 9 bases for V and 0 bases for J; bases not matched to a gene: 9. In germline, CDR1 is KGHDR, CDR2 SFDVKD. CDR3 length: 16 residues. The CDR3 region is CATGAGDRSSYNEQFF. The DNA for the CDR3 is TGTGCCACCGGAGCGGGAGATAGGAGCTCCTACAATGAGCAGTTCTTC.